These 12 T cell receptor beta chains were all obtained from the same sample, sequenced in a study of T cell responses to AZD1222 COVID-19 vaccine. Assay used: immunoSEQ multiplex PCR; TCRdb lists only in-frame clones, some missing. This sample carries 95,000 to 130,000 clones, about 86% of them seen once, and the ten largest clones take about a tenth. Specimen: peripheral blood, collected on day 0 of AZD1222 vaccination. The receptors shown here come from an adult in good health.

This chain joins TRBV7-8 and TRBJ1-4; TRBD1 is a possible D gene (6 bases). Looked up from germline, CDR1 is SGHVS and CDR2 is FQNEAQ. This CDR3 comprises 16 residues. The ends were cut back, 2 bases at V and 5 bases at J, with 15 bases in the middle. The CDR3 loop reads CASSLLAGGENEKLFF. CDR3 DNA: TGTGCCAGCAGCTTACTGGCCGGGGGCGAAAATGAAAAACTGTTTTTT.

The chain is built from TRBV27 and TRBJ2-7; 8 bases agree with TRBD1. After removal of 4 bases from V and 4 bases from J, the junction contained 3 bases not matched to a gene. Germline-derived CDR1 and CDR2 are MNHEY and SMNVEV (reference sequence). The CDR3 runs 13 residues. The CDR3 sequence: CASSSGQGYEQYF. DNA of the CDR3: TGTGCCAGCAGTTCCGGACAGGGATACGAGCAGTACTTC.

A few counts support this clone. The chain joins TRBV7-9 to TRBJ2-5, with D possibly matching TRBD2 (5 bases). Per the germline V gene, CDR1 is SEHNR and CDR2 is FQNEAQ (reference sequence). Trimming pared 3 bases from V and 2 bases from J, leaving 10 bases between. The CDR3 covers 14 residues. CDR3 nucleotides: TGTGCCAGCAGCTTTGCCTCGGGACAAGAGACCCAGTACTTC. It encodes CASSFASGQETQYF. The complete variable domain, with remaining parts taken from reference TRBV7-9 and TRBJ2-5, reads DTGVSQNPRHKITKRGQNVTFRCDPISEHNRLYWYRQTLGQGPEFLTYFQNEAQLEKSRLLSDRFSAERPKGSFSTLEIQRTEQGDSAMYLCASSFASGQETQYFGPGTRLLVL.

Written as DNA, the CDR3 is TGTGCCAGCAGTGAAGGACTAGCGGGATCCTACGAGCAGTACTTC. Protein: CASSEGLAGSYEQYF. The rearrangement uses TRBV7-2 and TRBJ2-7; 12 bases match TRBD2. The V and J ends lost 6 bases and 1 base, in that order; junction bases with no gene match: 4. This CDR3 contains 15 residues. Germline CDR1 is SGHTA and CDR2 is FQGNSA.

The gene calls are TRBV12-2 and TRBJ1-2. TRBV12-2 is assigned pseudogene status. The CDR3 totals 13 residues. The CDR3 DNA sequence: TGTGCAAGTCGCTTAGAATGCAACTATGGCTACACCTTC. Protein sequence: CASRLECNYGYTF.

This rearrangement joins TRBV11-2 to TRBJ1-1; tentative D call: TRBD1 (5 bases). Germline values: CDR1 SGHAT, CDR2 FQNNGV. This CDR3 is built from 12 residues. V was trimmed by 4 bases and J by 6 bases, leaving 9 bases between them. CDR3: CASSSGGAEAFF. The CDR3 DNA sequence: TGTGCCAGCAGCTCTGGGGGGGCTGAAGCTTTCTTT.

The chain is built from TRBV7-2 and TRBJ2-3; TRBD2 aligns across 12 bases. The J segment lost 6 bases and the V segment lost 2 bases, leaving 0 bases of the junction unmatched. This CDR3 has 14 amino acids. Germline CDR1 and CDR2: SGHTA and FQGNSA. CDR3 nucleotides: TGTGCCAGCAGCTTAACTAGCGGGGGGGATACGCAGTATTTT. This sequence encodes CASSLTSGGDTQYF.

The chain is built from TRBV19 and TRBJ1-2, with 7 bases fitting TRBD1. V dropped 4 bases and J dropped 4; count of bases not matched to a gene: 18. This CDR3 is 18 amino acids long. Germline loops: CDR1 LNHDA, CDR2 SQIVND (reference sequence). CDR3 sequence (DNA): TGTGCCAGTAGTACACTATCCCCACTACAGGGGAAGGGCTATGGCTACACCTTC. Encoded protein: CASSTLSPLQGKGYGYTF.

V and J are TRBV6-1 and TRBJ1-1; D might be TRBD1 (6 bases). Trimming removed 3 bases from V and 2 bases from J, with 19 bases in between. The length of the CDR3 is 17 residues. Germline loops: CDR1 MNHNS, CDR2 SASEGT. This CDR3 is CASSDPGGGGPNTEAFF. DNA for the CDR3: TGTGCCAGCAGTGACCCGGGCGGAGGGGGGCCCAACACTGAAGCTTTCTTT.

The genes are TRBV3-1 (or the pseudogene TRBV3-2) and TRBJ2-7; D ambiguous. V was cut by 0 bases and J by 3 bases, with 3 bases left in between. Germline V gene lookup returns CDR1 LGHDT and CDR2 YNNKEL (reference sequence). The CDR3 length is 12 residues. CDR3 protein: CASSQDLYEQYF. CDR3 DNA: TGTGCCAGCAGCCAAGATCTCTACGAGCAGTACTTC.

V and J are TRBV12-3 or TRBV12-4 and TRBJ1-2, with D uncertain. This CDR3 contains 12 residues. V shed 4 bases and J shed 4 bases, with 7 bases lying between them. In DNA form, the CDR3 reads TGTGCCAGCAGTTCGCAACGCTATGGCTACACCTTC. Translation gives CASSSQRYGYTF.

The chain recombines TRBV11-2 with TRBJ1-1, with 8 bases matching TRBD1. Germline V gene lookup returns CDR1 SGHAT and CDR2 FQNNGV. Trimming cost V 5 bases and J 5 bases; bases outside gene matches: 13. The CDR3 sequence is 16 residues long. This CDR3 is CASSLRDRSDFTEAFF. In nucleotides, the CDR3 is TGTGCCAGCAGCCTCCGGGACAGGTCCGACTTTACTGAAGCTTTCTTT.